Below, 19 T cell receptor beta chains from the same sample are listed, as sequenced in a study of T-cell memory formation after mild COVID-19. TCRdb re-called the 5' RACE reads through MiXCR, storing one row per CDR3 protein. This sample has roughly 450,000 distinct CDR3 sequences, with over 15% found just once. Sequencing used PBMCs or a T cell subset sorted from them (not recorded which). These TCRs come from an adult woman who had mild COVID-19 (a few samples of this study predate the infection). Cell type and time point are not known.

The chain has TRBV12-2 and TRBJ1-1. TRBV12-2 corresponds to a pseudogene. This CDR3 is 20 amino acids long. The CDR3 DNA reads TGTGCAAGTCGCTTAGTGAGCTTGACCGGTATTGACCTTGAAGCCACTGAAGCTTTCTTT. As protein: CASRLVSLTGIDLEATEAFF.

This rearrangement joins TRBV6-5 to TRBJ2-1; tentatively, D is TRBD2 (5 bases). Trimming took 0 bases from V and 7 from J, leaving 19 bases between them. CDR1 and CDR2 (germline): MNHEY, SVGAGI. This CDR3 is built from 17 residues. This CDR3 is CASSYSAGVLRVNEQFF. The CDR3, as DNA: TGTGCCAGCAGTTACTCCGCAGGAGTCCTGCGGGTGAATGAGCAGTTCTTC.

The chain uses TRBV6-5 and TRBJ1-1; D is possibly TRBD1 (6 bases). The CDR3 is 15 amino acids. Germline lookup yields CDR1 MNHEY and CDR2 SVGAGI. Trimming stripped 6 bases from V and 3 bases from J, with 17 bases between. The CDR3 region has the DNA TGTGCCAGCAGACCACCGAGGGGGTTTCACACTGAAGCTTTCTTT. Translation: CASRPPRGFHTEAFF.

The chain uses TRBV7-9 and TRBJ2-5; no firm D call. CDR3 length: 14 residues. Germline-derived CDR1 and CDR2 are SEHNR and FQNEAQ (reference sequence). V was cut by 1 base and J by 0 bases, with 6 bases left in between. The CDR3 here is CASSLVTDQETQYF. The CDR3 nucleotides read TGTGCCAGCAGCTTAGTCACAGACCAAGAGACCCAGTACTTC.

This chain uses TRBV4-1 with TRBJ1-1; possibly TRBD1 for D (5 bases). Per the germline V gene, CDR1 is MGHRA and CDR2 is YSYEKL. The germline V and J ends were trimmed by 4 bases and 6 bases, with 24 bases remaining between them. CDR3 size: 17 residues. In nucleotides, the CDR3 is TGCGCCAGCAGCCTCCGGCCGCCAGGGACCGGGAAGCCTGAAGCTTTCTTT. It encodes CASSLRPPGTGKPEAFF.

This clonotype came up a few times. The chain has TRBV11-2 and TRBJ2-1; D call uncertain. Trimming shortened V by 0 bases and J by 5 bases, and 14 bases separated the two germline ends. From germline, CDR1 is SGHAT and CDR2 FQNNGV. The length of the CDR3 is 16 residues. The chain's CDR3 is CASSLDLVILDNEQFF. CDR3 in DNA: TGTGCCAGCAGCTTAGATCTGGTGATTCTGGACAATGAGCAGTTCTTC. Drawing the rest from reference TRBV11-2 and TRBJ2-1, the complete variable domain is EAGVAQSPRYKIIEKRQSVAFWCNPISGHATLYWYQQILGQGPKLLIQFQNNGVVDDSQLPKDRFSAERLKGVDSTLKIQPAKLEDSAVYLCASSLDLVILDNEQFFGPGTRLTVL.

This chain links TRBV7-2 with TRBJ2-3; D is possibly TRBD2 (5 bases). The germline V gene has CDR1 SGHTA and CDR2 FQGNSA. V lost 6 bases to trimming and J lost 10 bases, with 23 bases between them. The CDR3 has 15 residues. CDR3 sequence reads: CASRKDGAPMEAQYF. CDR3 bases: TGTGCCAGCAGAAAGGACGGCGCCCCAATGGAGGCGCAGTATTTT.

This clonotype occurred a few times. The rearrangement uses TRBV7-2 and TRBJ2-1; D is ambiguous. Trimming removed 2 bases at V and 5 bases at J, with 10 bases between. In germline, CDR1 is SGHTA, CDR2 FQGNSA. The length of the CDR3 is 14 residues. The CDR3 loop is CASSLLRTHNEQFF. Here the CDR3 DNA reads TGTGCCAGCAGCTTATTGCGGACCCACAATGAGCAGTTCTTC.

The chain links TRBV24-1 to TRBJ2-5; D is possibly TRBD1 (6 bases). The CDR3 contains 15 residues. Germline V lookup: CDR1 KGHDR, CDR2 SFDVKD. V lost 4 bases and J lost 5, with 16 bases in between. CDR3 region: CATSDHRTVEETQYF. As DNA, the CDR3 is TGTGCCACCAGTGACCATAGGACAGTGGAGGAGACCCAGTACTTC.

V is TRBV29-1 and J is TRBJ2-3; D might be TRBD2 (6 bases). The germline gives CDR1 SQVTM, CDR2 ANQGSEA. The CDR3 contains 15 residues. Trimming pared 7 bases from V and 2 bases from J, leaving 19 bases between. The CDR3 DNA is TGCAGCGGGGGGGACTCGGGGTCGATCACAGATACGCAGTATTTT. This translates into CSGGDSGSITDTQYF.

This chain links TRBV24-1 with TRBJ2-7; weak D call: TRBD2 (5 bases). CDR1 is KGHDR and CDR2 is SFDVKD in the germline V gene. V was shortened by 3 bases and J by 2 bases, with 7 bases between the two germline ends. The CDR3 covers 13 residues. The CDR3 nucleotides read TGTGCCACCAGTGATCGGGATACCTACGAGCAGTACTTC. Translated: CATSDRDTYEQYF.

This clonotype has more than one count but fewer than ten. This chain uses TRBV20-1 with TRBJ2-3, with 9 bases that match TRBD2. Germline CDR1 DFQATT, CDR2 SNEGSKA (reference sequence). V was clipped by 6 bases and J by 2 bases; unmatched bases: 12. The CDR3 has 16 residues. The CDR3 DNA follows: TGCAGTGCACCCTGGGGCCTAGCGGGGTACACAGATACGCAGTATTTT. Its translation is CSAPWGLAGYTDTQYF.

This clonotype was found a few times. The chain has TRBV7-6 and TRBJ2-2, with D unresolved. The CDR3 consists of 14 residues. Germline CDR1 SGHVS, CDR2 FNYEAQ. Between the trimmed V and J ends, which lost 1 base and 3 bases, there was a span of 6 bases. Here the CDR3 DNA reads TGTGCCAGCAGCTTAGAGGTCTACACCGGGGAGCTGTTTTTT. Its translation is CASSLEVYTGELFF. The full variable domain, completed using reference TRBV7-6 and TRBJ2-2, is GAGVSQSPRYKVTKRGQDVALRCDPISGHVSLYWYRQALGQGPEFLTYFNYEAQQDKSGLPNDRFSAERPEGSISTLTIQRTEQRDSAMYRCASSLEVYTGELFFGEGSRLTVL.

The chain carries TRBV5-1 and TRBJ2-7; 8 bases match TRBD1. The CDR3 is made up of 14 amino acids. Germline assignment: CDR1 SGHRS and CDR2 YFSETQ. With V trimmed by 2 bases and J by 1 base, 2 bases remained unmatched. The CDR3 sequence: CASSFTGGSYEQYF. CDR3 in DNA: TGCGCCAGCAGCTTTACAGGGGGTTCCTACGAGCAGTACTTC.

The gene calls are TRBV27 and TRBJ2-2; TRBD1 is a possible D gene (6 bases). V was trimmed by 3 bases and J by 1 base, leaving 9 bases between them. In germline, CDR1 is MNHEY, CDR2 SMNVEV (reference sequence). The CDR3 consists of 15 residues. The CDR3 nucleotides are TGTGCCAGCAGTTTTGGGACACTGAACACCGGGGAGCTGTTTTTT. It yields the protein CASSFGTLNTGELFF.

The chain is built from TRBV18 and TRBJ2-5; possibly TRBD2 for D (5 bases). The ends were cut back, 1 base at V and 5 bases at J, with 14 bases in the middle. CDR1 is KGHSH and CDR2 is LQKENI in the germline V gene. The CDR3 is 15 residues long. As DNA, the CDR3 is TGTGCCAGCTCACCACGGAAGGGTACGGGGGAGACCCAGTACTTC. This sequence encodes CASSPRKGTGETQYF.

J is TRBJ1-1 and V is TRBV29-1, with 8 bases aligning to TRBD1. Losses at the gene ends were 7 bases for V and 4 bases for J; bases not matched to a gene: 11. Germline lookup yields CDR1 SQVTM and CDR2 ANQGSEA. The CDR3 totals 14 residues. CDR3 residues: CSAMKGQGSTEAFF. The CDR3 nucleotides read TGCAGCGCTATGAAAGGACAGGGAAGCACTGAAGCTTTCTTT.

The J gene is TRBJ2-7, the V gene TRBV28; maybe TRBD2 (6 bases). Trimming left V 5 bases short and J 3 bases short, with 11 bases between. Germline V gene sequence: CDR1 MDHEN, CDR2 SYDVKM. This CDR3 spans 13 amino acids. The CDR3 loop reads CASSGDLGYEQYF. In nucleotides, the CDR3 is TGTGCCAGCAGTGGGGACTTGGGCTACGAGCAGTACTTC. Based on the CDR3 plus reference TRBV28 and TRBJ2-7, the full variable domain is DVKVTQSSRYLVKRTGEKVFLECVQDMDHENMFWYRQDPGLGLRLIYFSYDVKMKEKGDIPEGYSVSREKKERFSLILESASTNQTSMYLCASSGDLGYEQYFGPGTRLTVT.

The rearrangement uses TRBV29-1 and TRBJ2-1; TRBD2 matches 11 bases. Germline CDR1 reads SQVTM; CDR2 reads ANQGSEA. The V gene end was trimmed by 1 base and the J gene end by 8 bases; junction bases not matched to a gene: 7. The CDR3 has 15 amino acids. The CDR3 bases are TGCAGCGTTGAAGGGGGGACTAGCGGTTGGGATGAGCAGTTCTTC. Encoded protein: CSVEGGTSGWDEQFF.